The T cell receptor (beta chain) described here comes from a study of shared clonotypes between healthy human individuals. Original analysis: In the immunoSEQ data, sequences were junction-only and lacked quality scores, so filtering differed. Sequencing was performed with immunoSEQ multiplex PCR; in TCRdb, only in-frame clones are kept and a portion is missing. D and trimming were read from the DNA, whereas the V and J calls and clone size are those reported in that table. Of 2 million or so clones in the sample, 90% to 95% were seen once. The ends lost 5 bases at V and 4 bases at J; junction bases unmatched: 12. Germline lookup yields CDR1 MNHNY and CDR2 SVGAGI (reference sequence). This CDR3 is 16 amino acids long.

The V and J genes are TRBV6-6 and TRBJ2-3; 7 bases match TRBD2. Sequencing used naive CD4+ T cells sorted from blood. Subset here: CD45RA+ positively selected. The sequence was collected from a man in his late teens or twenties in good health. The DNA for the CDR3 is TGTGCCAGCAGTCCCCAAGGAAGCGGGGCGCCAGATACGCAGTATTTT. This translates into CASSPQGSGAPDTQYF.